This T cell receptor beta chain was documented in a study of blood T cell repertoires in COVID-19. In the study overall: COVID-19 samples from acute and convalescent phases originated in the United States, Italy and Spain.

In the study's own analysis: Reference gene primer amplification gave estimated nucleated cell counts. The repertoire was sequenced with immunoSEQ multiplex PCR; TCRdb's copy has only in-frame clones and lacks some. V, J and clone size derive from that table, while D and trimming were established from the DNA sequence. The sample consists of hundreds of thousands of clones, 85% to 90% of them appearing once. Looked up from germline, CDR1 is LGHDT and CDR2 is YNNKEL (reference sequence). Trimming removed 0 bases at V and 8 bases at J, with 16 bases between. The CDR3 sequence is 16 residues long. Recruitment covered about two dozen US areas and drew participants whose ages spanned roughly 18 to 95 years.

This clonotype was obtained from a man aged 50 to 60 who had been exposed to COVID-19. The chain has TRBV3-1 (or the pseudogene TRBV3-2) and TRBJ1-4; no clear D gene. The sequenced sample was PBMCs or T cells enriched from blood (not recorded which). The CDR3 spells CASSQDPQIAREKLFF. DNA of the CDR3: TGTGCCAGCAGCCAAGATCCCCAGATAGCTAGGGAAAAACTGTTTTTT.